The source of this T cell receptor beta chain is a study of CD8 T cells in ankylosing spondylitis. General study points: The study looked at matched synovial fluid samples from ankylosing spondylitis patients. Disease-linked clones were reported to be significantly enriched there. Peripheral blood samples showed relatively rare disease-linked clones, and these clones were CD8+.

Regarding this clonotype: Its specificity is unknown.

Generation of TCR beta libraries employed quantitative 5'-RACE incorporating molecular barcodes. In TCRdb, the 5' RACE reads were re-called with MiXCR into one record per CDR3 protein. This sample has nearly 250,000 distinct CDR3 sequences, with 30% to 40% found just once. Germline values: CDR1 SQVTM, CDR2 ANQGSEA. The CDR3 is 14 residues long. V shed 5 bases, J shed 3 bases, and the junction held 5 bases outside the gene matches. The receptor was derived from a male donor with ankylosing spondylitis or in good health (not recorded which). J is TRBJ1-2 and V is TRBV29-1, with TRBD1 identical over 11 bases. Specimen: blood, either unsorted or a sorted T cell fraction (not recorded which). CDR3 DNA sequence: TGCAGCGTTTCACCGGGACAGGGGGACTATGGCTACACCTTC. It codes for CSVSPGQGDYGYTF.